One TCR beta chain is described in this entry. Its target is unknown. The ends lost 0 bases at V and 5 bases at J; junction bases unmatched: 10. Germline CDR1 is MNHEY and CDR2 is SVGAGI. The CDR3 sequence is 16 residues long. MiXCR, run by TCRdb on the RT-PCR reads, gives a single entry per CDR3 protein. The data contain more than 700,000 distinct CDR3 sequences, 21% of them singletons. The data originate from a study of response to subunit inactivated influenza vaccine. General study findings and limits: Authors suggested seasonal influenza vaccinations each recruit few new T cells.

The sequence was collected from a man aged 45 to 65 who received an inactivated influenza vaccine. The source material was PBMCs from blood, sampled more than 4 days after vaccination. The chain uses TRBV6-5 and TRBJ2-7; 7 bases match TRBD1. CDR3 in DNA: TGTGCCAGCAGTTACTCTCCCACAGGGGTGGGCCACGAGCAGTACTTC. It specifies CASSYSPTGVGHEQYF.